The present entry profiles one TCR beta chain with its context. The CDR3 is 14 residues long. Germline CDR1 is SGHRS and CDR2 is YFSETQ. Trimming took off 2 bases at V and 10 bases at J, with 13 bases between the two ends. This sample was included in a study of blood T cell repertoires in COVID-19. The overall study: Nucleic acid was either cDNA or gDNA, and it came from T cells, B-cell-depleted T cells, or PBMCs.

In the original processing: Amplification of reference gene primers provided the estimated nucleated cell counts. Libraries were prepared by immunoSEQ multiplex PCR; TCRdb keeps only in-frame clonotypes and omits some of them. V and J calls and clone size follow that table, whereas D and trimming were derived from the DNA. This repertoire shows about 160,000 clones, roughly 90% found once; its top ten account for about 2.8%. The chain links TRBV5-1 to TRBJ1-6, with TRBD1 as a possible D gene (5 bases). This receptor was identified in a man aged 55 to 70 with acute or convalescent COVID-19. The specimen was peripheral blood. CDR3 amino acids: CASSFGQGGSPLHF. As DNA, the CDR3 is TGCGCCAGCAGCTTCGGCCAGGGAGGATCACCCCTCCACTTT. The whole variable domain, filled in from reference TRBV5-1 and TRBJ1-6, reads KAGVTQTPRYLIKTRGQQVTLSCSPISGHRSVSWYQQTPGQGLQFLFEYFSETQRNKGNFPGRFSGRQFSNSRSEMNVSTLELGDSALYLCASSFGQGGSPLHFGNGTRLTVT.